This is a list of T cell receptor beta chains from one sample in a study of T cell repertoires in cytomegalovirus infection. TCRdb itself ran the reads through MiXCR, one entry per CDR3 protein. The table includes hundreds of thousands of distinct CDR3 sequences, about 42% detected once. Their cognate antigens are unknown. The sequencing here drew on cultured PBMCs, taken from culture after CMV antigen stimulation. These receptors originate from a human donor in good health (CMV status not recorded). Some clones in this sample may be carry-over from other donors' samples. The CDR3 runs from the conserved cysteine through the conserved F or W. D genes are given only for firm matches. Size tells how often a clone was seen (once, few, many) or the class of an expanded clone, and some rows leave it out.

CDR3aa: CASSPQLAGAGETQYF; CDR3nt: TGTGCCAGCAGCCCCCAACTAGCGGGGGCCGGGGAGACCCAGTACTTC; abundance: many; j_gene: TRBJ2-5; v_gene: TRBV7-2; d_gene: TRBD2
CDR3aa: CASSRSGETDTQYF; CDR3nt: TGTGCCAGCAGCCGATCGGGGGAGACAGATACGCAGTATTTT; abundance: NA; j_gene: TRBJ2-3; v_gene: TRBV7-6; d_gene: NA
CDR3aa: CASSTPGQSMNTEAFF; CDR3nt: TGTGCCAGCAGTACCCCCGGACAGAGTATGAACACTGAAGCTTTCTTT; abundance: few; j_gene: TRBJ1-1; v_gene: TRBV12-3/TRBV12-4; d_gene: NA
CDR3aa: CASSQGLASADTQYF; CDR3nt: TGCGCCAGCAGCCAAGGTCTAGCCTCGGCAGATACGCAGTATTTT; abundance: NA; j_gene: TRBJ2-3; v_gene: TRBV4-1; d_gene: NA
CDR3aa: CASSHTTLLARHEQYF; CDR3nt: TGTGCCAGCAGTCACACAACGCTACTAGCGCGTCACGAGCAGTACTTC; abundance: many; j_gene: TRBJ2-7; v_gene: TRBV7-2; d_gene: TRBD2
CDR3aa: CASSRTARGETQYF; CDR3nt: TGTGCCAGCAGCCGAACGGCAAGGGGAGAGACCCAGTACTTC; abundance: many; j_gene: TRBJ2-5; v_gene: TRBV7-2; d_gene: NA
CDR3aa: CASSLLQGRDTQYF; CDR3nt: TGTGCCAGCAGCTTATTGCAGGGACGAGATACGCAGTATTTT; abundance: once; j_gene: TRBJ2-3; v_gene: TRBV7-9; d_gene: NA
CDR3aa: CASARQDHGETQYF; CDR3nt: TGTGCCAGCGCAAGACAGGACCACGGGGAGACCCAGTACTTC; abundance: NA; j_gene: TRBJ2-5; v_gene: TRBV18; d_gene: NA
CDR3aa: CAISESYLSTAAGGKGYTF; CDR3nt: TGTGCCATCAGTGAGTCGTACCTTTCAACAGCGGCAGGCGGCAAGGGCTACACCTTC; abundance: NA; j_gene: TRBJ1-2; v_gene: TRBV10-3; d_gene: NA
CDR3aa: CASSEWGQGVSLHF; CDR3nt: TGTGCCAGCAGTGAATGGGGACAGGGTGTCTCCCTCCACTTT; abundance: NA; j_gene: TRBJ1-6; v_gene: TRBV2; d_gene: TRBD1
CDR3aa: CASSLSHQETQYF; CDR3nt: TGTGCCAGCAGCTTAAGCCATCAAGAGACCCAGTACTTC; abundance: NA; j_gene: TRBJ2-5; v_gene: TRBV7-2; d_gene: NA
CDR3aa: CASSKDRTGQGGYTF; CDR3nt: TGTGCCAGCAGCAAAGATCGGACAGGACAGGGCGGCTACACCTTC; abundance: many; j_gene: TRBJ1-2; v_gene: TRBV7-2; d_gene: TRBD1
CDR3aa: CASSRLAGELQYF; CDR3nt: TGTGCCAGCAGTAGACTAGCGGGAGAATTGCAGTATTTT; abundance: NA; j_gene: TRBJ2-3; v_gene: TRBV6-1; d_gene: TRBD2
CDR3aa: CASSDRIPYEQYF; CDR3nt: TGTGCCAGCAGTGACAGGATCCCATACGAGCAGTACTTC; abundance: NA; j_gene: TRBJ2-7; v_gene: TRBV6-2/TRBV6-3; d_gene: NA
CDR3aa: CASLSGSAYNEQFF; CDR3nt: TGTGCCAGCTTGTCAGGGAGCGCCTACAATGAGCAGTTCTTC; abundance: once; j_gene: TRBJ2-1; v_gene: TRBV7-6; d_gene: NA
CDR3aa: CSARVQGSYNEQFF; CDR3nt: TGCAGTGCTAGAGTCCAGGGGTCTTACAATGAGCAGTTCTTC; abundance: few; j_gene: TRBJ2-1; v_gene: TRBV20-1; d_gene: NA
CDR3aa: CASSSPRTENGYTF; CDR3nt: TGTGCCAGCAGTTCCCCCCGGACAGAGAATGGCTACACCTTC; abundance: NA; j_gene: TRBJ1-2; v_gene: TRBV6-6; d_gene: NA
CDR3aa: CASSYSRDRKDPNYGYTF; CDR3nt: TGTGCCAGCAGTTACTCAAGAGACAGGAAAGATCCTAACTATGGCTACACCTTC; abundance: NA; j_gene: TRBJ1-2; v_gene: TRBV6-5; d_gene: NA
CDR3aa: CASSEVFRAGAQYF; CDR3nt: TGTGCCAGCAGTGAAGTGTTTAGGGCGGGCGCGCAGTATTTT; abundance: NA; j_gene: TRBJ2-3; v_gene: TRBV6-1; d_gene: NA
CDR3aa: CASSTDRDNSPLHF; CDR3nt: TGTGCCAGCAGCACTGACAGGGACAATTCACCCCTCCACTTT; abundance: few; j_gene: TRBJ1-6; v_gene: TRBV7-9; d_gene: TRBD1
CDR3aa: CASSPSAYVYNEQFF; CDR3nt: TGTGCCAGCTCACCATCGGCCTACGTCTACAATGAGCAGTTCTTC; abundance: NA; j_gene: TRBJ2-1; v_gene: TRBV18; d_gene: NA
CDR3aa: CSARDPLAGNTDTQYF; CDR3nt: TGCAGTGCTAGAGATCCGCTAGCGGGAAACACAGATACGCAGTATTTT; abundance: NA; j_gene: TRBJ2-3; v_gene: TRBV20-1; d_gene: TRBD2
CDR3aa: CASSGRDLAGDTQYF; CDR3nt: TGTGCCAGCAGCGGCCGGGACCTAGCGGGGGATACGCAGTATTTT; abundance: NA; j_gene: TRBJ2-3; v_gene: TRBV5-4; d_gene: TRBD2
CDR3aa: CATSETQAGSTDTQYF; CDR3nt: TGTGCCACCAGTGAAACCCAAGCGGGGAGCACAGATACGCAGTATTTT; abundance: NA; j_gene: TRBJ2-3; v_gene: TRBV24-1; d_gene: TRBD2
CDR3aa: CASSRTSGGASYNEQFF; CDR3nt: TGTGCCAGCAGCCGGACTAGCGGGGGAGCTTCCTACAATGAGCAGTTCTTC; abundance: few; j_gene: TRBJ2-1; v_gene: TRBV7-8; d_gene: TRBD2
CDR3aa: CASSLGGHLF; CDR3nt: TGTGCCAGCAGTTTGGGCGGACACCTCTTT; abundance: NA; j_gene: TRBJ1-1; v_gene: TRBV12-3/TRBV12-4; d_gene: NA
CDR3aa: CASSESPSGREFF; CDR3nt: TGTGCCAGCAGTGAAAGCCCCAGCGGGAGGGAGTTCTTC; abundance: NA; j_gene: TRBJ2-1; v_gene: TRBV2; d_gene: TRBD2
CDR3aa: CASSFLRTSSDTQYF; CDR3nt: TGTGCCAGCAGCTTCCTTCGGACTAGTTCAGATACGCAGTATTTT; abundance: NA; j_gene: TRBJ2-3; v_gene: TRBV7-2; d_gene: TRBD2
CDR3aa: CASSGSGTSTDTQYF; CDR3nt: TGTGCCAGCAGCGGGTCCGGGACTAGCACAGATACGCAGTATTTT; abundance: NA; j_gene: TRBJ2-3; v_gene: TRBV7-9; d_gene: NA
CDR3aa: CASSGHDGNQPQHF; CDR3nt: TGTGCCAGTAGTGGACACGATGGGAATCAGCCCCAGCATTTT; abundance: few; j_gene: TRBJ1-5; v_gene: TRBV19; d_gene: NA
CDR3aa: CASSGGSLEQYF; CDR3nt: TGTGCCAGCAGTGGGGGAAGTCTCGAGCAGTACTTC; abundance: NA; j_gene: TRBJ2-7; v_gene: TRBV2; d_gene: NA
CDR3aa: CASSLVGTGYTF; CDR3nt: TGTGCCAGCAGCTTAGTGGGCACTGGCTACACCTTC; abundance: many; j_gene: TRBJ1-2; v_gene: TRBV7-2; d_gene: NA
CDR3aa: CASSGDNDSEQYF; CDR3nt: TGTGCCAGCAGTGGGGACAACGACAGCGAGCAGTACTTC; abundance: NA; j_gene: TRBJ2-7; v_gene: TRBV12-3/TRBV12-4; d_gene: NA
CDR3aa: CASSEVDRAKETQYF; CDR3nt: TGTGCCAGCAGTGAAGTAGACAGGGCGAAAGAGACCCAGTACTTC; abundance: few; j_gene: TRBJ2-5; v_gene: TRBV6-1; d_gene: TRBD1
CDR3aa: CASSLGSPEAFF; CDR3nt: TGTGCCAGCAGTTTGGGAAGCCCCGAAGCTTTCTTT; abundance: NA; j_gene: TRBJ1-1; v_gene: TRBV12-3/TRBV12-4; d_gene: NA
CDR3aa: CASSVERGGFDTQYF; CDR3nt: TGTGCCAGCAGCGTGGAGCGGGGGGGCTTTGATACGCAGTATTTT; abundance: NA; j_gene: TRBJ2-3; v_gene: TRBV7-2; d_gene: TRBD2
CDR3aa: CASSLIPLLATYEQYF; CDR3nt: TGTGCCAGCAGTTTAATTCCCCTACTAGCAACCTACGAGCAGTACTTC; abundance: few; j_gene: TRBJ2-7; v_gene: TRBV12-3/TRBV12-4; d_gene: NA
CDR3aa: CASSLYAQDTQYF; CDR3nt: TGTGCCAGCAGCTTATATGCGCAAGATACGCAGTATTTT; abundance: many; j_gene: TRBJ2-3; v_gene: TRBV7-2; d_gene: NA